These T cell receptor beta chains were read from a single sample in a study of T-cell reconstitution after alpha-beta-depleted transplantation in children. TCRdb reprocessed the PCR reads via MiXCR and lists one record per CDR3 protein. The sample shows 550,000 to 800,000 distinct CDR3 sequences, roughly 13% of them seen only once. The material sequenced was PBMCs, taken before TCRalphabeta/CD19-depleted stem cell transplant. The receptors come from a girl aged 2 to 9 with congenital amegakaryocytic thrombocytopenia, due to receive a stem cell transplant. Both conserved end residues are part of each CDR3. D genes are given only for firm matches. The size of a clone is reported for some rows only, either as once, few or many, or as a class for expanded clones.

V	D	J	size	DNA	CDR3
TRBV28	NA	TRBJ2-4	NA	TGTGCCAGCAGTTCTGACCCTTCTTTTCAGTACTTC	CASSSDPSFQYF
TRBV5-1	NA	TRBJ2-7	many	TGCGCCAGCAGCTACAGGGCCCCCTCCTACGAGCAGTACTTC	CASSYRAPSYEQYF
TRBV5-6	NA	TRBJ2-3	few	TGTGCCAGCAGCCTCACGGGGGCGCGGGATACGCAGTATTTT	CASSLTGARDTQYF
TRBV5-1	NA	TRBJ2-7	NA	TGCGCCAGCAGCTTGGAAAGCAAGAGCTTCGGGTACCACGAGCAGTACTTC	CASSLESKSFGYHEQYF
TRBV7-9	NA	TRBJ2-1	NA	TGTGCCAGCAGCTTAGGTCTAGTTACCGGCAATGAGCAGTTCTTC	CASSLGLVTGNEQFF
TRBV5-5	NA	TRBJ2-3	few	TGTGCCAGCAGCTCCCGGACGGCTGGACTATTTAGCACAGATACGCAGTATTTT	CASSSRTAGLFSTDTQYF
TRBV20-1	TRBD2	TRBJ2-7	few	TGCAGTGTTCAGATTTGGGGGGGTGCCCCCTGGGAGCAGTACTTC	CSVQIWGGAPWEQYF
TRBV10-3	TRBD2	TRBJ2-1	many	TGTGCCATCAGCTCTAGCGGGAGAAGGGGCTCCTACAATGAGCAGTTCTTC	CAISSSGRRGSYNEQFF
TRBV20-1	TRBD2	TRBJ2-1	NA	TGCAGTGCTAGAGCCCTGATCTCGCGGGAGTCGAATGAGCAGTTCTTC	CSARALISRESNEQFF
TRBV12-3/TRBV12-4	NA	TRBJ1-2	few	TGTGCCAGCAGTTTATCGCCTTTGCTTGGCTACACCTTC	CASSLSPLLGYTF
TRBV20-1	NA	TRBJ1-2	many	TGCAGTGCTAGAGATCGAATGGATGGCTACACCTTC	CSARDRMDGYTF
TRBV20-1	NA	TRBJ2-1	many	TGCAGTGCTAGAGATCTTCTAGCCACCAATGAGCAGTTCTTC	CSARDLLATNEQFF
TRBV12-3/TRBV12-4	TRBD2	TRBJ2-1	few	TGTGCCAGCAACCGCCACCCGGGGGGATACAATGAGCAGTTCTTC	CASNRHPGGYNEQFF
TRBV19	NA	TRBJ1-5	few	TGTGCCAGTAGTATAATCCGGGTCCCAAATCAGCCCCAGCATTTT	CASSIIRVPNQPQHF
TRBV7-6	NA	TRBJ2-7	NA	TGTGCCAGCAGCTTACTAGACGGAGTGCAGTACTTC	CASSLLDGVQYF
TRBV5-1	NA	TRBJ1-1	few	TGCGCCAGCAGTTGGAAGGAAGGTAACACTGAAGCTTTCTTT	CASSWKEGNTEAFF
TRBV27	NA	TRBJ1-4	few	TGTGCCAGCAGCCACGCACTCAGAGGTGAAAAACTGTTTTTT	CASSHALRGEKLFF
TRBV12-3/TRBV12-4	TRBD2	TRBJ2-2	many	TGTGCCAGCAGAGGTAGCGGGAGGAGAACCGGGGAGCTGTTTTTT	CASRGSGRRTGELFF
TRBV29-1	TRBD2	TRBJ2-3	NA	TGCAGCGTTCGCTTCGGGGCTAGCGGGAACACAGATACGCAGTATTTT	CSVRFGASGNTDTQYF
TRBV20-1	NA	TRBJ1-2	many	TGCAGTGCTAGGGCCCTCGGTGTGAACCACTATGGCTACACCTTC	CSARALGVNHYGYTF
TRBV6-6	NA	TRBJ2-5	many	TGTGCCAGCAGTTATGAGCTTCGGGAGACCCAGTACTTC	CASSYELRETQYF
TRBV3-1	TRBD1	TRBJ2-3	many	TGTGCCAGCAGCCTCGGGACAGTAGACAGCACAGATACGCAGTATTTT	CASSLGTVDSTDTQYF
TRBV4-1	TRBD1	TRBJ2-5	NA	TGCGCCAGCAGCCCCAGGGGGATAAAGAGCTCCGGGGAGACCCAGTACTTC	CASSPRGIKSSGETQYF
TRBV7-8	NA	TRBJ2-1	many	TGTGCCAGCAGCTTAGGGCCGGGACATAACAATGAGCAGTTCTTC	CASSLGPGHNNEQFF
TRBV12-3/TRBV12-4	NA	TRBJ2-7	many	TGCGCCAGCAGCTTGTCAGGGCCCTACGAGCAGTACTTC	CASSLSGPYEQYF
TRBV7-9	TRBD2	TRBJ2-1	NA	TGTGCCAGCAGCTTACGTAGCGGGAGATCTGGAAATGAGCAGTTCTTC	CASSLRSGRSGNEQFF
TRBV20-1	NA	TRBJ2-1	many	TGCAGTGCTAGGTTTGGGGCTCGGGATGAGCAGTTCTTC	CSARFGARDEQFF
TRBV20-1	TRBD2	TRBJ2-5	NA	TGCAGTGCTAACCCCCCTAGCGGGAGGGCCGAAAGGACCCAGTACTTC	CSANPPSGRAERTQYF
TRBV7-6	NA	TRBJ2-3	few	TGTGCCAGCACCCCAGAGGGCTTGGGCACAGATACGCAGTATTTT	CASTPEGLGTDTQYF
TRBV10-3	TRBD2	TRBJ2-7	few	TGTGCCATCAGTGAGGGTGGCGGGAGGGGCTCCTACGAGCAGTACTTC	CAISEGGGRGSYEQYF
TRBV20-1	TRBD1	TRBJ2-1	NA	TGCAGTGCTGACGACAGGGTGAAGCCAAATGAGCAGTTCTTC	CSADDRVKPNEQFF
TRBV10-3	NA	TRBJ2-1	many	TGTGCCATCAGTGAGTCCCGGGGTCTTGAGCAGTTCTTC	CAISESRGLEQFF
TRBV6-5	NA	TRBJ2-2	many	TGTGCCACCGTTAGGATGAGGACCGGGGAGCTGTTTTTT	CATVRMRTGELFF
TRBV7-8	NA	TRBJ2-3	few	TGTGCCAGCAGCCCGGCGGGAAGGGCGGGTTCCACGCAGTATTTT	CASSPAGRAGSTQYF
TRBV18	NA	TRBJ2-1	few	TGTGCCAGCTCACCTGCAGGGCCGGACAATGAGCAGTTCTTC	CASSPAGPDNEQFF
TRBV12-3/TRBV12-4	NA	TRBJ1-5	many	TGTGCCAGCAGTTTTGGGGGGAATCAGCCCCAGCATTTT	CASSFGGNQPQHF
TRBV5-1	NA	TRBJ2-1	NA	TGCGCCAGTACAGAACCCGGACGGTACAATGAGCAGTTCTTC	CASTEPGRYNEQFF
TRBV7-8	NA	TRBJ1-5	many	TGTGCCAGCAGCTTAAGGCTGGGGGACGGGGGGATTTATCAGCCCCAGCATTTT	CASSLRLGDGGIYQPQHF
TRBV10-1	NA	TRBJ2-5	many	TGCGCCAGCAGTGAACCCCGCCAGGGAGAGACCCAGTACTTC	CASSEPRQGETQYF
TRBV27	NA	TRBJ2-2	many	TGTGCCAGCAGTAAGGGACAGAACACCGGGGAGCTGTTTTTT	CASSKGQNTGELFF
TRBV6-5	NA	TRBJ1-5	NA	TGTGCCAGCAGTTACTCTACTGGTCATCAGCCCCAGCATTTT	CASSYSTGHQPQHF
TRBV19	TRBD2	TRBJ2-2	NA	TGTGCCAGTAGTATCGGGACTAGCGGGAGTCAGACCGGGGAGCTGTTTTTT	CASSIGTSGSQTGELFF
TRBV20-1	TRBD2	TRBJ2-7	many	TGCAGTGCTAAATCACTAGCGGGAGAGACCTACGAGCAGTACTTC	CSAKSLAGETYEQYF
TRBV20-1	NA	TRBJ2-7	few	TGCAGTGCTAGTCGCAGGGAAGACTACGAGCAGTACTTC	CSASRREDYEQYF
TRBV15	NA	TRBJ2-7	few	TGTGCCACCAGCAGAGATTCAGGGTACGAGCAGTACTTC	CATSRDSGYEQYF
TRBV28	NA	TRBJ2-7	many	TGTGCCAGCAGACCCCCCGAACCCTACGAGCAGTACTTC	CASRPPEPYEQYF
TRBV20-1	NA	TRBJ2-2	many	TGCAGTGCGAACCCCCCGGTAGCGATGACCGGGGAGCTGTTTTTT	CSANPPVAMTGELFF
TRBV5-1	NA	TRBJ1-5	many	TGCGCCAGCAGCTTGGGTGGCAGTACTGATCAGCCCCAGCATTTT	CASSLGGSTDQPQHF
TRBV5-1	NA	TRBJ2-5	few	TGCGCCAGCAGCCCGATCGACGGATCAAATCAAGAGACCCAGTACTTC	CASSPIDGSNQETQYF
TRBV28	NA	TRBJ2-3	many	TGTGCCAGCAGTTTTGGGACGACTAGCACAGATACGCAGTATTTT	CASSFGTTSTDTQYF
TRBV20-1	NA	TRBJ2-7	NA	TGCAGTGCTAGGCTTATGAGCTCCTACGAGCAGTACTTC	CSARLMSSYEQYF
TRBV29-1	NA	TRBJ2-2	many	TGCAGCGTACTCCTTGCTAGCGGGGAGCTGTTTTTT	CSVLLASGELFF
TRBV7-8	NA	TRBJ2-7	NA	TGTGCCAGCAGCTTAGCAGACCCCGGGCGAAGCACCTACGAGCAGTACTTC	CASSLADPGRSTYEQYF
TRBV7-6	TRBD1	TRBJ1-4	many	TGTGCCAGCAGCTACCTCCTGGGACAGGGGGCAACTAATGAAAAACTGTTTTTT	CASSYLLGQGATNEKLFF
TRBV5-1	NA	TRBJ2-5	many	TGCGCCAGCAGCTTGGACGGACAGTTCCAAGAGACCCAGTACTTC	CASSLDGQFQETQYF